This TCR beta chain originates from a study of OX40 agonist ivuxolimab in advanced cancers. On the study more broadly: Each patient was given ivuxolimab into a vein every 2 weeks, at 0.01 to 10 mg/kg. Prior anti-PD-1, anti-PD-L1 or anti-CTLA-4 therapy did not bar entry, and approximately 43% had some.

Patients who had autoimmune disease history or got systemic immunosuppression were left out. Method: immunoSEQ multiplex PCR; TCRdb's copy keeps in-frame clones and lacks some. Of more than 85,000 clones in the sample, about 89% were seen once. Study-wide points: Average numbers of expanded clones were greater in CD8+ T cells than in CD4+.

CDR3 length: 15 residues. Trimming took off 0 bases at V and 8 bases at J, with 13 bases between the two ends. Germline lookup yields CDR1 LGHNA and CDR2 YSLEER. In regard to this clone: What it recognizes is unknown.

The material sequenced was CD4+ or CD8+ T cells sorted from blood, taken in a trial of the OX40 agonist ivuxolimab. This chain connects TRBV4-3 to TRBJ1-4; D not certain. This TCR was recovered from an adult with an advanced solid tumor such as melanoma, head and neck, liver or kidney cancer. CDR3 sequence: CASSQDRRGYEKLFF. CDR3 DNA sequence: TGCGCCAGCAGCCAAGATCGCCGAGGCTACGAAAAACTGTTTTTT.